This TCR beta chain was sequenced in a study of CD8 T cells in ankylosing spondylitis. Whole-study findings and limits: As for the disease-linked clones, they showed a CD8+ phenotype and occurred at relatively low frequencies in peripheral blood.

TCRdb reanalysed the 5' RACE reads using MiXCR and keeps one entry per CDR3 protein. The sample comprises about 24,000 distinct CDR3 sequences, around 16% of which are singletons, and 25% to 30% rests with the top ten. CDR1 and CDR2 (germline): SQVTM, ANQGSEA. The CDR3 has 14 residues. Losses at the gene ends were 4 bases for V and 5 bases for J; bases not matched to a gene: 8. This clonotype was recorded a few times. Its antigen is not known. This sequence was found in a male donor with ankylosing spondylitis or in good health (not recorded which). The chain combines TRBV29-1 with TRBJ2-3; TRBD1 matches at 8 bases. The specimen was blood. The CDR3 DNA sequence: TGCAGCGTTGTCAGGACAGGGTCTGTAGATACGCAGTATTTT. Its translation is CSVVRTGSVDTQYF.